A selection of T cell receptor beta chains follows, all from one sample in a study of patients and donors after allogeneic stem cell transplantation. TCRdb independently ran MiXCR on the RT-PCR reads; one entry per CDR3 protein. The sample yields approximately 29,000 distinct CDR3 sequences, roughly 38% seen once. The sequencing sample was made of blood, either unsorted or a sorted T cell fraction (not recorded which). These receptors were obtained from a human donor who was either an allogeneic HSCT recipient or a stem cell or donor lymphocyte infusion donor (not recorded which). It is not recorded whose cells these are; they may come from a transplant donor. CDR3s include the opening cysteine and the closing phenylalanine or tryptophan. Fields, in order: clone size, V gene, D gene, J gene, CDR3 protein, CDR3 DNA. D genes are given only for firm matches. Clone size is shown for a subset of rows, as once, few, many or a class of expanded clone.

few	TRBV12-3/TRBV12-4	TRBD1	TRBJ1-6	CASSFGTEGSSPLHF	TGTGCCAGCAGTTTTGGGACAGAGGGATCTTCACCCCTCCACTTT
NA	TRBV7-9	NA	TRBJ1-1	CASSLGSSWNEAFF	TGTGCCAGCAGCTTAGGATCGAGCTGGAATGAAGCTTTCTTT
NA	TRBV6-5	NA	TRBJ1-2	CASSALPYGYTF	TGTGCCAGCAGTGCCCTCCCGTATGGCTACACCTTC
few	TRBV24-1	TRBD2	TRBJ2-7	CATSDGTSGTPYEQYF	TGTGCCACCAGTGATGGGACTAGCGGGACCCCCTACGAGCAGTACTTC
NA	TRBV7-2	TRBD1	TRBJ1-5	CASSLTGQGEPQHF	TGTGCCAGCAGCTTAACCGGGCAGGGGGAGCCCCAGCATTTT
few	TRBV29-1	NA	TRBJ1-2	CSVVSDGWGYTF	TGCAGCGTTGTATCGGACGGGTGGGGCTACACCTTC
NA	TRBV5-1	NA	TRBJ2-5	CASSSEGGRTQYF	TGCGCCAGCAGCTCCGAGGGGGGAAGGACCCAGTACTTC
few	TRBV15	NA	TRBJ2-4	CATSRGAGAKNIQYF	TGTGCCACCAGCAGAGGGGCAGGGGCCAAAAACATTCAGTACTTC
NA	TRBV5-1	NA	TRBJ2-1	CASSLYGAGYNEQFF	TGCGCCAGCAGCTTGTACGGGGCCGGATACAATGAGCAGTTCTTC
once	TRBV20-1	TRBD2	TRBJ2-2	CSASPVRRESGTGELFF	TGCAGTGCTAGCCCGGTGAGGCGGGAGAGCGGTACCGGGGAGCTGTTTTTT
once	TRBV9	NA	TRBJ2-3	CASSVVGVRGDTQYF	TGTGCCAGCAGCGTCGTGGGAGTCCGCGGAGATACGCAGTATTTT
few	TRBV7-9	TRBD1	TRBJ2-5	CASSLPGTAYQETQYF	TGTGCCAGCAGCTTACCCGGGACAGCGTACCAAGAGACCCAGTACTTC
NA	TRBV7-9	NA	TRBJ1-1	CASSSPGTSTMNTEAFF	TGTGCCAGCAGTTCTCCCGGGACGTCTACCATGAACACTGAAGCTTTCTTT
NA	TRBV2	TRBD1	TRBJ1-5	CASTETGVNQPQHF	TGTGCCAGCACGGAGACAGGGGTCAATCAGCCCCAGCATTTT
NA	TRBV19	NA	TRBJ1-2	CASKGGGRMIFYGYTF	TGTGCCAGTAAGGGAGGAGGACGGATGATTTTCTATGGCTACACCTTC
few	TRBV28	NA	TRBJ2-6	CASSFGPGANVLTF	TGTGCCAGCAGTTTTGGTCCTGGGGCCAACGTCCTGACTTTC
NA	TRBV7-2	NA	TRBJ1-6	CASSLGAGENSPLHF	TGTGCCAGCAGCTTAGGGGCAGGGGAAAATTCACCCCTCCACTTT
few	TRBV9	TRBD2	TRBJ2-7	CASSVGGTSGKYEQYF	TGTGCCAGCAGCGTAGGGGGTACTAGCGGGAAGTACGAGCAGTACTTC
few	TRBV4-3	NA	TRBJ1-2	CASSQVRGLNYGYTF	TGCGCCAGCAGCCAAGTACGGGGGCTAAACTATGGCTACACCTTC
many	TRBV5-1	TRBD1	TRBJ1-1	CASSFRTGNTEAFF	TGCGCCAGCAGCTTCCGGACAGGGAACACTGAAGCTTTCTTT
few	TRBV20-1	NA	TRBJ1-6	CSARDSGNSPLHF	TGCAGTGCTAGAGATTCCGGGAATTCACCCCTCCACTTT
NA	TRBV6-2/TRBV6-3	TRBD1	TRBJ1-2	CASGQGRYGYTF	TGTGCCAGCGGACAGGGGCGCTATGGCTACACCTTC
NA	TRBV7-9	NA	TRBJ1-2	CASSLVRRAGYTF	TGTGCCAGCAGCTTAGTACGGAGGGCTGGCTACACCTTC
few	TRBV18	TRBD1	TRBJ1-2	CASSPGTDLYGYTF	TGTGCCAGCTCACCCGGGACAGACCTCTATGGCTACACCTTC
NA	TRBV24-1	TRBD2	TRBJ2-1	CATSARDYSYNEQFF	TGTGCCACCAGTGCAAGGGACTACTCCTACAATGAGCAGTTCTTC
NA	TRBV6-2/TRBV6-3	NA	TRBJ2-1	CASSPRHNEQFF	TGTGCCAGCAGCCCCCGCCACAATGAGCAGTTCTTC
few	TRBV19	TRBD1	TRBJ1-5	CASKTPGQRLNQPQHF	TGTGCCAGTAAAACTCCGGGACAGAGACTGAATCAGCCCCAGCATTTT
few	TRBV20-1	TRBD1	TRBJ2-3	CSAPDRGRTDTQYF	TGCAGTGCTCCTGACAGGGGGCGAACAGATACGCAGTATTTT
few	TRBV25-1	NA	TRBJ2-1	CAGEGQAPGEQFF	TGTGCCGGGGAGGGACAGGCGCCGGGTGAGCAGTTCTTC
few	TRBV24-1	NA	TRBJ1-2	CATSVGFGGYTF	TGTGCCACCTCCGTTGGGTTCGGAGGCTACACCTTC
few	TRBV5-8	NA	TRBJ1-4	CASSLPLNEKLFF	TGTGCCAGCAGCTTGCCATTGAATGAAAAACTGTTTTTT
NA	TRBV20-1	NA	TRBJ1-4	CSARVVDEKLFF	TGCAGTGCTAGAGTGGTCGATGAAAAACTGTTTTTT
NA	TRBV25-1	NA	TRBJ2-7	CASGGRRSYEQYF	TGTGCCAGCGGTGGCAGGCGCTCCTACGAGCAGTACTTC
NA	TRBV20-1	NA	TRBJ1-5	CSARVSGGGNQPQHF	TGCAGTGCTAGAGTCAGCGGGGGCGGGAATCAGCCCCAGCATTTT
NA	TRBV7-9	TRBD1	TRBJ1-2	CASSNPTGAGYTF	TGTGCCAGCAGCAACCCGACAGGGGCTGGCTACACCTTC
NA	TRBV7-9	NA	TRBJ1-1	CASSLMDRETEAFF	TGTGCCAGCAGCCTGATGGACCGCGAGACTGAAGCTTTCTTT
NA	TRBV20-1	NA	TRBJ1-2	CSASAVDGLGGYTF	TGCAGTGCTAGCGCGGTGGACGGCCTTGGTGGCTACACCTTC
NA	TRBV6-2/TRBV6-3	NA	TRBJ1-5	CASHAGQGFYYPQHF	TGTGCCAGCCACGCTGGGCAGGGGTTTTACTACCCCCAGCATTTT
NA	TRBV18	NA	TRBJ2-3	CASSSVAGSTDTQYF	TGTGCCAGCTCATCCGTGGCGGGTAGCACAGATACGCAGTATTTT
NA	TRBV6-5	TRBD1	TRBJ1-2	CASSYSGQLIYGYTF	TGTGCCAGCAGTTACTCGGGACAGCTTATCTATGGCTACACCTTC
NA	TRBV5-6	TRBD1	TRBJ1-1	CASSLLVTGWEF	TGTGCCAGCAGCTTGTTGGTGACAGGGTGGGAATTT
few	TRBV5-1	NA	TRBJ2-3	CASSLRPLVGSTDTQYF	TGCGCCAGCAGCTTGCGCCCGTTGGTGGGGAGCACAGATACGCAGTATTTT
NA	TRBV12-3/TRBV12-4	NA	TRBJ1-3	CASSLKVSGNTIYF	TGTGCCAGCAGTTTGAAGGTCTCTGGAAACACCATATATTTT
NA	TRBV9	NA	TRBJ2-5	CASSVGFEETQYF	TGTGCCAGCAGCGTAGGGTTCGAAGAGACCCAGTACTTC
NA	TRBV5-1	TRBD1	TRBJ2-7	CASSLAPGQGNYEQYF	TGCGCCAGCAGCTTGGCCCCGGGACAGGGAAACTACGAGCAGTACTTC
few	TRBV5-4	NA	TRBJ2-1	CASSSGLDSYNEQFF	TGTGCCAGCAGCTCCGGACTGGACTCCTACAATGAGCAGTTCTTC
NA	TRBV19	NA	TRBJ2-1	CASSPARRGPNEQFF	TGTGCCAGTAGTCCCGCGCGACGTGGGCCGAATGAGCAGTTCTTC